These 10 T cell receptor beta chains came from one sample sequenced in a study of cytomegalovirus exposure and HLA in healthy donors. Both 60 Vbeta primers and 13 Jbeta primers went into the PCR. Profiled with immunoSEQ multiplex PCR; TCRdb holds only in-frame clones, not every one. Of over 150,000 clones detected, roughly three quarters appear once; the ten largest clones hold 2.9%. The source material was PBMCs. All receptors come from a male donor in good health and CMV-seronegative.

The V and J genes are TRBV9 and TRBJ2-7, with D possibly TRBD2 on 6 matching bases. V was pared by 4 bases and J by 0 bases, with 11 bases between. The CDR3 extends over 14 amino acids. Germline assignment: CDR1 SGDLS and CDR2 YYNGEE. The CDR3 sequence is CASSLGTPSYEQYF. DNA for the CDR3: TGTGCCAGCAGCCTCGGGACTCCCTCCTACGAGCAGTACTTC.

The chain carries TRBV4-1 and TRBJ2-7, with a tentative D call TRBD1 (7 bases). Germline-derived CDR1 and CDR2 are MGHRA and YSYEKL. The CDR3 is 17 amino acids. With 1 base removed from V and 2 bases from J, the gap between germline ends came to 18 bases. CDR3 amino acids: CASSQVPQGGPTYEQYF. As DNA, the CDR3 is TGCGCCAGCAGCCAAGTTCCTCAGGGGGGTCCCACCTACGAGCAGTACTTC.

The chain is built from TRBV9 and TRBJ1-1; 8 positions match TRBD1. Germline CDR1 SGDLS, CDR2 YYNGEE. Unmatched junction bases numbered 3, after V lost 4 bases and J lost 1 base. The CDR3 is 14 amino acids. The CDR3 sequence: CASSPGTGNTEAFF. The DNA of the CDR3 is TGTGCCAGCAGCCCTGGGACAGGGAACACTGAAGCTTTCTTT. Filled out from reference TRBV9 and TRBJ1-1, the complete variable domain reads DSGVTQTPKHLITATGQRVTLRCSPRSGDLSVYWYQQSLDQGLQFLIQYYNGEERAKGNILERFSAQQFPDLHSELNLSSLELGDSALYFCASSPGTGNTEAFFGQGTRLTVV.

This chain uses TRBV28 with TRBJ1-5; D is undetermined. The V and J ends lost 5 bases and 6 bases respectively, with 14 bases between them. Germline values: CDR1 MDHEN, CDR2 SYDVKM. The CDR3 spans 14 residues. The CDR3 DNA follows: TGTGCCAGCAGTCTCCCGAGTGGCGGTCAGCCCCAGCATTTT. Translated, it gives CASSLPSGGQPQHF.

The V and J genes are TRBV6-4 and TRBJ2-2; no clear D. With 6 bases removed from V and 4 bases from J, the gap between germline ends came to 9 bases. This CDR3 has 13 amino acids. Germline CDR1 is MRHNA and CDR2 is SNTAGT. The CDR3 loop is CASSASSTGELFF. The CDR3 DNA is TGTGCCAGCAGCGCTAGTTCCACCGGGGAGCTGTTTTTT.

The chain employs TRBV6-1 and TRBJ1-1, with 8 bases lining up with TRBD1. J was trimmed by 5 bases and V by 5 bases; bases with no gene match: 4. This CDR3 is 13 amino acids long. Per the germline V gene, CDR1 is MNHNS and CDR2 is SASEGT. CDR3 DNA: TGTGCCAGCAGTCCAACAGGGGGGACTGAAGCTTTCTTT. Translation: CASSPTGGTEAFF.

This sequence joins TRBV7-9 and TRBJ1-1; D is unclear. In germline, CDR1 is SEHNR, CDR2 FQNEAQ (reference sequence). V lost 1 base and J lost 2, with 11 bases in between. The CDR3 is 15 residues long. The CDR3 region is CASSLGSYPNTEAFF. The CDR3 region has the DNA TGTGCCAGCAGCTTAGGGTCCTACCCCAACACTGAAGCTTTCTTT.

The CDR3 sequence: CASSGDTGNQPQHF. The CDR3 DNA sequence: TGTGCCAGCAGTGGGGACACGGGAAATCAGCCCCAGCATTTT. The chain couples TRBV28 to TRBJ1-5; TRBD1 is a possible D gene (6 bases). This CDR3 is 14 amino acids long. Germline V gene sequence: CDR1 MDHEN, CDR2 SYDVKM. Between the trimmed V and J ends, which lost 5 bases and 4 bases, there was a span of 12 bases. Drawing the rest from reference TRBV28 and TRBJ1-5, the complete variable domain is DVKVTQSSRYLVKRTGEKVFLECVQDMDHENMFWYRQDPGLGLRLIYFSYDVKMKEKGDIPEGYSVSREKKERFSLILESASTNQTSMYLCASSGDTGNQPQHFGDGTRLSIL.

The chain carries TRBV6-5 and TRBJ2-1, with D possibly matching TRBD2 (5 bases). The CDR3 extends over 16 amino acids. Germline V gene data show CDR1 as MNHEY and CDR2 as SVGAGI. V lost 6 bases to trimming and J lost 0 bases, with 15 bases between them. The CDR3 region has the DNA TGTGCCAGCAGCTACGGACTGGGGAGCTCCTACAATGAGCAGTTCTTC. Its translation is CASSYGLGSSYNEQFF.

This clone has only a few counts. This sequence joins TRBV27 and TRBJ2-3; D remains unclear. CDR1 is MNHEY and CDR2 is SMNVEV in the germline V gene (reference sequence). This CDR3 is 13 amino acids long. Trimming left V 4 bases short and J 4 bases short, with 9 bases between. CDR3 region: CASSSYRADTQYF. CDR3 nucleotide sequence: TGTGCCAGCAGTTCCTACCGGGCAGATACGCAGTATTTT.